This T cell receptor beta chain stems from a study of T cells after posttransplantation cyclophosphamide. Germline assignment: CDR1 ENHRY and CDR2 SYGVKD. The CDR3 is 14 residues long. The V end was cut by 4 bases, the J end by 8 bases, with 12 bases between. This clone appeared many times. Only in-frame clones appear in the TCRdb table, and some are missing; sequencing was by immunoSEQ multiplex PCR. The data show approximately 26,000 clones, with none appearing a single time. Peripheral blood was collected from the related graft donor on the marrow donation day. The chain uses TRBV10-3 and TRBJ1-6; D unclear. This receptor was taken from a woman aged 45-65 years in good health, CMV-negative, and a related stem cell transplant donor. Sequenced: PBMCs. In DNA form, the CDR3 reads TGTGCCATCAGTGTGCGCCCCGAGGATTCACCCCTCCACTTT. Encoded protein: CAISVRPEDSPLHF.